What follows are 5 T cell receptor beta chains derived from one specimen sequenced in a study of resident and recirculating memory T cells in vitiligo. This table comes from immunoSEQ multiplex PCR, and its TCRdb copy is limited to in-frame clones, with some not included. The table includes approximately 69,000 clones, roughly 92% detected once. Sequencing used blood. Source of these receptors: a male donor with vitiligo.

The V gene is TRBV5-4, the J gene TRBJ2-3; maybe TRBD1 (5 bases). V lost 2 bases and J 2 bases, leaving 6 bases between the germline ends. Germline V lookup: CDR1 SGHNT, CDR2 YYREEE (reference sequence). The CDR3 contains 13 residues. Written as DNA, the CDR3 is TGTGCCAGCAGCTTAGGGGCCACAGATACGCAGTATTTT. Its protein product is CASSLGATDTQYF.

V and J are TRBV2 and TRBJ2-1, with a possible D match to TRBD1 (6 bases). This CDR3 is 14 amino acids long. V was cut by 5 bases and J by 2 bases, with 10 bases left in between. Per germline, CDR1 SNHLY and CDR2 FYNNEI. Written as DNA, the CDR3 is TGTGCCAGCAGTCACAGGGTGCCCTACAATGAGCAGTTCTTC. This sequence encodes CASSHRVPYNEQFF.

This clone turned up a few times. The CDR3 spells CASSAGGEAFF. CDR3 DNA: TGTGCCAGCAGCGCGGGGGGTGAAGCTTTCTTT. V usage is TRBV7-9 and J usage is TRBJ1-1; TRBD1 might be the D (5 bases). V lost 5 bases to trimming and J lost 7 bases, with 8 bases between them. The germline gives CDR1 SEHNR, CDR2 FQNEAQ (reference sequence). This CDR3 comprises 11 residues.

The chain carries TRBV18 and TRBJ1-4; 8 bases are shared with TRBD1. There are 15 residues in the CDR3. Germline CDR1 and CDR2: KGHSH and LQKENI. V shed 6 bases and J 7 bases; nucleotides not matched to a gene: 10. CDR3 bases: TGTGCCAGCTCGCCCCAACAGGGGGACCGTGAAAAACTGTTTTTT. Translated, it gives CASSPQQGDREKLFF.

This clone was observed once. The rearrangement links TRBV19 to TRBJ1-2, with D unresolved. Trimming stripped 0 bases from V and 6 bases from J, with 2 bases between. Germline lookup yields CDR1 LNHDA and CDR2 SQIVND (reference sequence). This CDR3 comprises 11 residues. CDR3 residues: CASSIDDGYTF. The CDR3 DNA follows: TGTGCCAGTAGTATAGACGATGGCTACACCTTC.